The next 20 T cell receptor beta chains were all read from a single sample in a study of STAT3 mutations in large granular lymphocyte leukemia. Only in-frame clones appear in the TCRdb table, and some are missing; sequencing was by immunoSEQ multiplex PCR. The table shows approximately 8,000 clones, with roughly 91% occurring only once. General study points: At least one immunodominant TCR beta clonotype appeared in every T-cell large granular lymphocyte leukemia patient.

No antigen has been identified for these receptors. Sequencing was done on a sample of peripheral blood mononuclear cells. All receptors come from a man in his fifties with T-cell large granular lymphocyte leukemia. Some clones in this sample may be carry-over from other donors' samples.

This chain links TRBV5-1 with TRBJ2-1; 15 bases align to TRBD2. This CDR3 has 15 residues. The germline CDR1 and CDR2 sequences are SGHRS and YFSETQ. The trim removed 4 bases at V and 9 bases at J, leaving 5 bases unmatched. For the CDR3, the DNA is TGCGCCAGCAGCCCGGGACTAGCGGGGGGATCTGAGCAGTTCTTC. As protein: CASSPGLAGGSEQFF. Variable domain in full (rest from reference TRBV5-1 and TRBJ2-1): KAGVTQTPRYLIKTRGQQVTLSCSPISGHRSVSWYQQTPGQGLQFLFEYFSETQRNKGNFPGRFSGRQFSNSRSEMNVSTLELGDSALYLCASSPGLAGGSEQFFGPGTRLTVL.

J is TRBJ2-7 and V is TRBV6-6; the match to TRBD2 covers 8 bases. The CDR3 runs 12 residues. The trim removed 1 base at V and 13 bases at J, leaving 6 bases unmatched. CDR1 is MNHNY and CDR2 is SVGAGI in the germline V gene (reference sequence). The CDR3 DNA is TGTGCCAGCAGTTACTACCGGGAGGGCGTATACTTC. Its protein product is CASSYYREGVYF.

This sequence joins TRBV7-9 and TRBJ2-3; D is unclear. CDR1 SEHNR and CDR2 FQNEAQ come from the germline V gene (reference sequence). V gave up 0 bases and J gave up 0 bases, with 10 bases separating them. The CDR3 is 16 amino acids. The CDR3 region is CASSLALPPSTDTQYF. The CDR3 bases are TGTGCCAGCAGCTTAGCGTTGCCCCCTAGCACAGATACGCAGTATTTT.

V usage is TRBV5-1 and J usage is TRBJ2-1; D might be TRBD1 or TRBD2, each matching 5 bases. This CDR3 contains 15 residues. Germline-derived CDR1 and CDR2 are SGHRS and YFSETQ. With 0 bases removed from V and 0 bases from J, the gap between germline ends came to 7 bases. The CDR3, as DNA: TGCGCCAGCAGCTTGGAGGGGAGCTCCTACAATGAGCAGTTCTTC. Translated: CASSLEGSSYNEQFF. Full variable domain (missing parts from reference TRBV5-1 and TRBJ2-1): KAGVTQTPRYLIKTRGQQVTLSCSPISGHRSVSWYQQTPGQGLQFLFEYFSETQRNKGNFPGRFSGRQFSNSRSEMNVSTLELGDSALYLCASSLEGSSYNEQFFGPGTRLTVL.

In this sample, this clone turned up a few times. This CDR3 is CASSKGQGRDQPQHF. For the CDR3, the DNA is TGTGCCAGCAGTAAGGGACAGGGACGCGATCAGCCCCAGCATTTT. The chain links TRBV5-4 to TRBJ1-5; 9 bases map to TRBD1. J gave up 5 bases and V 5 bases, and 8 bases lay outside the gene matches. Germline-derived CDR1 and CDR2 are SGHNT and YYREEE (reference sequence). This CDR3 has 15 amino acids.

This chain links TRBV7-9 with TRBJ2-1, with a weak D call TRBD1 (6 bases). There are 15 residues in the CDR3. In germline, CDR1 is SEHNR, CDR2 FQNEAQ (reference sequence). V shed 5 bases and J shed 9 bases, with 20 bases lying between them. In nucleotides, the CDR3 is TGTGCCAGCAGCCCCCCGAAGCTGGGGGCGACTGAGCAGTTCTTC. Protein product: CASSPPKLGATEQFF.

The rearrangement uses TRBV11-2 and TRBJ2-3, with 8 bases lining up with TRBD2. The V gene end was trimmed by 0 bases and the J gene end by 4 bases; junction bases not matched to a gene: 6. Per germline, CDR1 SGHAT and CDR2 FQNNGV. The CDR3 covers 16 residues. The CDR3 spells CASSLDGTSGADTQYF. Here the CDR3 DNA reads TGTGCCAGCAGCTTAGATGGGACTAGTGGCGCAGATACGCAGTATTTT.

CDR3 nucleotides: TGTGCCAGCAGTTTTGACAGGGGGGGGACCCAGTACTTC. This encodes CASSFDRGGTQYF. The chain recombines TRBV27 with TRBJ2-5, with 9 bases lining up with TRBD1. V lost 3 bases and J lost 7; bases outside the gene matches: 3. The length of the CDR3 is 13 residues. Germline V gives CDR1 MNHEY, CDR2 SMNVEV (reference sequence).

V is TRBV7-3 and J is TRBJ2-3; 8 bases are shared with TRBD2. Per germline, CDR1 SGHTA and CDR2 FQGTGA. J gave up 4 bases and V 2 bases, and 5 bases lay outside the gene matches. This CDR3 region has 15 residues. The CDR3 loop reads CASSLQRGRSDTQYF. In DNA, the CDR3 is TGTGCCAGCAGCTTACAGCGGGGGAGGTCAGATACGCAGTATTTT.

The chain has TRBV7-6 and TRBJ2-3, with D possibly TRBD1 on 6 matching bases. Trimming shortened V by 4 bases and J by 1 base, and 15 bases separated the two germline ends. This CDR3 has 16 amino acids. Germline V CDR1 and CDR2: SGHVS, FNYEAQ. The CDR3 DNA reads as TGTGCCAGCAGCTCCCAACAGGGTGAGGGCACAGATACGCAGTATTTT. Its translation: CASSSQQGEGTDTQYF.

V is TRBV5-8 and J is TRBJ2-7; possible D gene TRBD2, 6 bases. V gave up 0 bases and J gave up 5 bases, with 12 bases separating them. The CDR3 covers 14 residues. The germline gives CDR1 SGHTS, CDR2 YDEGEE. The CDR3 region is CASSLDRGSHEQYF. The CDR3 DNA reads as TGTGCCAGCAGCTTGGATCGGGGGAGCCACGAGCAGTACTTC.

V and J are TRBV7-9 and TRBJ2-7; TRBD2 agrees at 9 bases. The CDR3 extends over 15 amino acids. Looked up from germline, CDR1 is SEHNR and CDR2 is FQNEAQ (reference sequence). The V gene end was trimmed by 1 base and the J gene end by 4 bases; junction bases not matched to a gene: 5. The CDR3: CASSLERSGRYEQYF. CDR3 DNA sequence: TGTGCCAGCAGCTTAGAACGGAGCGGGAGGTACGAGCAGTACTTC. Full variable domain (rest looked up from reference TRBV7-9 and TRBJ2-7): DTGVSQNPRHKITKRGQNVTFRCDPISEHNRLYWYRQTLGQGPEFLTYFQNEAQLEKSRLLSDRFSAERPKGSFSTLEIQRTEQGDSAMYLCASSLERSGRYEQYFGPGTRLTVT.

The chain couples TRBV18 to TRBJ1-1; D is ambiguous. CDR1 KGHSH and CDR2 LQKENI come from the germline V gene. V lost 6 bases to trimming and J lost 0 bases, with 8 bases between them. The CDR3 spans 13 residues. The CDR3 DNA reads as TGTGCCAGCTCTACAGATTTGAACACTGAAGCTTTCTTT. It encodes CASSTDLNTEAFF.

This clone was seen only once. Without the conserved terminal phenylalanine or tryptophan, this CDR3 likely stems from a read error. The CDR3: CASSPPGGGDYEQYL. CDR3 nucleotides: TGTGCCAGCAGCCCGCCCGGGGGCGGAGACTACGAGCAGTACCTC. The rearrangement uses TRBV7-2 and TRBJ2-7; D is perhaps TRBD1 or TRBD2 (6 bases each). Deletions cut 5 bases from V and 3 bases from J, with 17 bases between. This CDR3 is built from 15 residues. In germline, CDR1 is SGHTA, CDR2 FQGNSA.

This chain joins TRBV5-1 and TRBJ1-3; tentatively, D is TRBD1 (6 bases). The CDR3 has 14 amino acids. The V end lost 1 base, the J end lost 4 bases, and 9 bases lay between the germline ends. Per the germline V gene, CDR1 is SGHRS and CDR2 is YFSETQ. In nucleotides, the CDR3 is TGCGCCAGCAGCTTGAAGGGGGAGGGAAACACCATATATTTT. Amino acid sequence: CASSLKGEGNTIYF.

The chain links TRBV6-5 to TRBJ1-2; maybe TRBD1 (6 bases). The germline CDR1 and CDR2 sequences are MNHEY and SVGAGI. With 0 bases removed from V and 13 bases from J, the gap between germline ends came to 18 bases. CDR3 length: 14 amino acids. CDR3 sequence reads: CASSYSMAGLGGTF. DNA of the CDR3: TGTGCCAGCAGTTACTCGATGGCAGGGTTAGGGGGCACCTTC.

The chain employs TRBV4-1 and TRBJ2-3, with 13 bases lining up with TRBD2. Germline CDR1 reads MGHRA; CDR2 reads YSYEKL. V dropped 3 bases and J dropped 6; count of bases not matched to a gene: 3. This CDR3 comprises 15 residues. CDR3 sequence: CASSQTSGGWDTQYF. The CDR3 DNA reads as TGCGCCAGCAGCCAGACTAGCGGGGGGTGGGATACGCAGTATTTT.

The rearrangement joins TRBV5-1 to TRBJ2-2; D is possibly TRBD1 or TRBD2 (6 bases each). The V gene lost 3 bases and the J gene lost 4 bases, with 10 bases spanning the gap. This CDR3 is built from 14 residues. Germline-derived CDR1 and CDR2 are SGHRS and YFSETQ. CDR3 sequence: CASSSGGPTGELFF. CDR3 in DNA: TGCGCCAGCAGCTCCGGGGGCCCCACCGGGGAGCTGTTTTTT.

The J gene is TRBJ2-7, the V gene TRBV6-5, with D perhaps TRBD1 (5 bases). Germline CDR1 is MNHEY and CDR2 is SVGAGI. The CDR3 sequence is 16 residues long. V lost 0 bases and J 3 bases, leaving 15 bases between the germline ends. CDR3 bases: TGTGCCAGCAGTTACTCGTTAGGGGCAGCGAGCTACGAGCAGTACTTC. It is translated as CASSYSLGAASYEQYF.

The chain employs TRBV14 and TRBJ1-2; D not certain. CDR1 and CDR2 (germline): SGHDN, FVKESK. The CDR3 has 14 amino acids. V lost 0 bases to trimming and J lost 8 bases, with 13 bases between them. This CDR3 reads CASSQDFVSGGYTF. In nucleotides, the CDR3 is TGTGCCAGCAGCCAAGATTTCGTCAGTGGAGGCTACACCTTC. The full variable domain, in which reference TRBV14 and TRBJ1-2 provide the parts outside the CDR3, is EAGVTQFPSHSVIEKGQTVTLRCDPISGHDNLYWYRRVMGKEIKFLLHFVKESKQDESGMPNNRFLAERTGGTYSTLKVQPAELEDSGVYFCASSQDFVSGGYTFGSGTRLTVV.